This TCR beta chain was obtained from a study of cytomegalovirus exposure and HLA in healthy donors. The donors were members of the validation cohort, which comprised 90 to 150 subjects and was separate from the first cohort of about 700 subjects. The study's findings and limits: The authors enumerated 150 to 200 TCR beta chains as linked to cytomegalovirus.

This CDR3 is built from 13 residues. Germline CDR1 LNHDA, CDR2 SQIVND (reference sequence). Trimming took 4 bases from V and 4 from J, leaving 10 bases between them. Comments on this clone: Antigen unknown.

Assay: immunoSEQ multiplex PCR; the TCRdb copy retains only in-frame clones and omits some. The sample lists 160,000 or so clones, roughly 84% occurring once. The TCR originated in a young man in good health and CMV-seropositive. This rearrangement joins TRBV19 to TRBJ1-1; a weak D match, TRBD1 (5 bases). Sequenced: PBMCs. In DNA, the CDR3 is TGTGCCAGTAGTACGGCCAGGGTCACTGAAGCTTTCTTT. Translated, it gives CASSTARVTEAFF.